A selection of T cell receptor beta chains follows, all from one sample in a study of cytomegalovirus exposure and HLA in healthy donors. Data came from immunoSEQ multiplex PCR; TCRdb stores just in-frame clones and leaves some out. This table holds 200,000 or so clones. Sample: PBMCs. All receptors come from a girl aged 2 to 10 in good health and CMV-seropositive. The CDR3 runs from the conserved cysteine through the conserved F or W. Fields, in order: CDR3 length, V gene, D gene, J gene, CDR3 protein, CDR3 DNA. The D gene is left open where the match is weak.

>13|TRBV2|-|TRBJ1-1
CAFRREANTEAFF
TGTGCCTTCCGGCGAGAGGCGAACACTGAAGCTTTCTTT
>14|TRBV5-6|-|TRBJ2-1
CASSPRIRTYEQFF
TGTGCCAGCAGCCCGCGGATCCGAACTTATGAGCAGTTCTTC
>13|TRBV10-3|-|TRBJ1-3
CATAGGIGNTIYF
TGTGCCACCGCTGGGGGCATAGGGAACACCATATATTTT
>15|TRBV28|TRBD1|TRBJ1-1
CASTLGTGVNTEAFF
TGTGCCAGCACCCTCGGGACAGGGGTGAACACTGAAGCTTTCTTT
>14|TRBV28|-|TRBJ1-2
CASSPPTANYGYTF
TGTGCCAGCAGTCCCCCGACAGCGAACTATGGCTACACCTTC
>13|TRBV29-1|-|TRBJ1-1
CSARQVMNTEAFF
TGCAGCGCCCGACAGGTTATGAACACTGAAGCTTTCTTT
>15|TRBV27|TRBD2|TRBJ2-7
CASSRLAGGTYEQYF
TGTGCCAGCAGTAGACTAGCGGGAGGAACCTACGAGCAGTACTTC
>18|TRBV28|TRBD2|TRBJ2-7
CASSVNSGVLGASYEQYF
TGTGCCAGCAGTGTTAATAGCGGGGTCCTCGGGGCGTCCTACGAGCAGTACTTC
>15|TRBV28|-|TRBJ2-2
CASMRVALYTGELFF
TGTGCCAGCATGAGGGTGGCTTTATACACCGGGGAGCTGTTTTTT
>15|TRBV27|-|TRBJ1-2
CASSLSRTVNYGYTF
TGTGCCAGCAGTTTATCGAGGACAGTGAACTATGGCTACACCTTC
>15|TRBV6-1|-|TRBJ2-3
CASSEALASTDTQYF
TGTGCCAGCAGTGAAGCCTTAGCTAGCACAGATACGCAGTATTTT
>14|TRBV5-1|-|TRBJ1-1
CASSLVQGRTEAFF
TGTGCCAGCAGCTTGGTGCAGGGGCGGACTGAAGCTTTCTTT
>15|TRBV18|TRBD1|TRBJ1-1
CASSQPTGGSSEAFF
TGTGCCAGCTCACAACCGACAGGGGGCAGCTCTGAAGCTTTCTTT
>16|TRBV27|-|TRBJ2-3
CASSLLVRSSTDTQYF
TGTGCCAGCAGTTTACTAGTGAGGTCTAGCACAGATACGCAGTATTTT
>13|TRBV19|-|TRBJ1-5
CASSLTVNQPQHF
TGTGCCAGTAGTTTGACAGTGAATCAGCCCCAGCATTTT